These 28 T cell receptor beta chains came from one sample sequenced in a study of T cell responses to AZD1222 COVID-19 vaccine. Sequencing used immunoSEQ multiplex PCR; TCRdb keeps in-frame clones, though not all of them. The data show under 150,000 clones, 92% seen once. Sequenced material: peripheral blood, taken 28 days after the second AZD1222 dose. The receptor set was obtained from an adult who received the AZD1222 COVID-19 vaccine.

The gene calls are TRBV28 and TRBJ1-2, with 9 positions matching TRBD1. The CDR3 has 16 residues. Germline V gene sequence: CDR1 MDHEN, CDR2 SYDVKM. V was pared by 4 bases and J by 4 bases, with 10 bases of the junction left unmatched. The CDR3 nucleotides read TGTGCCAGCAGTTCAGTCCGGGACAGGGAGGCCTATGGCTACACCTTC. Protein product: CASSSVRDREAYGYTF.

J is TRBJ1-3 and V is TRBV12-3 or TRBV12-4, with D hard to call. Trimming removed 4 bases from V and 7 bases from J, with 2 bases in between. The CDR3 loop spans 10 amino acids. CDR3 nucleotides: TGTGCCAGCAGTTACAACACCATATATTTT. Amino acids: CASSYNTIYF.

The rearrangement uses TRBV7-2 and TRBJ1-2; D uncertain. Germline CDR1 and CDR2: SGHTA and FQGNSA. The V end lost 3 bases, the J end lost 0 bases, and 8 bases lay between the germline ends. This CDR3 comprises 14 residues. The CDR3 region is CASSFNSPNYGYTF. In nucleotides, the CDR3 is TGTGCCAGCAGCTTTAACAGCCCTAACTATGGCTACACCTTC.

The CDR3 nucleotides read TGTGCCAGTAGCCAAGCTACAGGGGGCATCACTGGAAACACCATATATTTT. Its protein product is CASSQATGGITGNTIYF. V gene TRBV19 combines with J gene TRBJ1-3, with 9 bases aligning to TRBD1. Germline values: CDR1 LNHDA, CDR2 SQIVND (reference sequence). Germline trimming cut 6 bases from V and 2 bases from J; bases unmatched to any gene: 11. The CDR3 has 17 residues.

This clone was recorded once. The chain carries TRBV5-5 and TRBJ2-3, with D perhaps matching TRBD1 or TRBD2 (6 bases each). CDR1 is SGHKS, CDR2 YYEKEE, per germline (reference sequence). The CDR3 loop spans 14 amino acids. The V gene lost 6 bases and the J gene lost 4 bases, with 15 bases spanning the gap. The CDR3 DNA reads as TGTGCCAGCATCAAGGGGGGATGGGCAGATACGCAGTATTTT. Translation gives CASIKGGWADTQYF. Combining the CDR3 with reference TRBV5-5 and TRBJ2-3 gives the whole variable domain DAGVTQSPTHLIKTRGQQVTLRCSPISGHKSVSWYQQVLGQGPQFIFQYYEKEERGRGNFPDRFSARQFPNYSSELNVNALLLGDSALYLCASIKGGWADTQYFGPGTRLTVL.

The DNA for the CDR3 is TGTGCCAGCACCCGTCGGACTAGCGGACAAAACAATGAGCAGTTCTTC. As protein: CASTRRTSGQNNEQFF. The rearrangement links TRBV25-1 to TRBJ2-1; 10 bases match TRBD2. The CDR3 is 16 residues long. V gave up 7 bases and J gave up 5 bases; unmatched junction bases: 11. In germline, CDR1 is MGHDK, CDR2 SYGVNS.

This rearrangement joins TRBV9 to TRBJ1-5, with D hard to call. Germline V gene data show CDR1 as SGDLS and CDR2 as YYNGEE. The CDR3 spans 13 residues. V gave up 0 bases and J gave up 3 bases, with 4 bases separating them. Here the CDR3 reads CASSVGNNQPQHF. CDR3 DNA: TGTGCCAGCAGCGTAGGAAACAATCAGCCCCAGCATTTT.

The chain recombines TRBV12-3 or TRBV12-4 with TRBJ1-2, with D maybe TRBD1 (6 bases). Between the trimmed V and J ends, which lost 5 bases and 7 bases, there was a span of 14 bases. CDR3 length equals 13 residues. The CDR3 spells CASSTRGWSGYTF. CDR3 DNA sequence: TGTGCCAGCAGTACCAGGGGTTGGAGTGGCTACACCTTC.

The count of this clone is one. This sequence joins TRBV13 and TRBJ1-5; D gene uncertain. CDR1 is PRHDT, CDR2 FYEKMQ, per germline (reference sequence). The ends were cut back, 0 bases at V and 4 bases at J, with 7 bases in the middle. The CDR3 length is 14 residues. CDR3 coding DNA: TGTGCCAGCAGCTTAGGTTCAGTAAATCAGCCCCAGCATTTT. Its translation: CASSLGSVNQPQHF.

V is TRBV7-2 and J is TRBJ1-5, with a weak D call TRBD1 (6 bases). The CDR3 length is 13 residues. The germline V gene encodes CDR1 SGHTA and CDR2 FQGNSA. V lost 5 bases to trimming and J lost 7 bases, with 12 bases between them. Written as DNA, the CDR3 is TGTGCCAGCAGCCGGAAGGGGGACCAGCCCCAGCATTTT. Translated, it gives CASSRKGDQPQHF.

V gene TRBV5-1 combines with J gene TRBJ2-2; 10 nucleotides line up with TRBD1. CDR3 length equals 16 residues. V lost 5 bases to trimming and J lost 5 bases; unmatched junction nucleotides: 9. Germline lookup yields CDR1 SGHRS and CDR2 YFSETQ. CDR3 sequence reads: CASSNTGTGVTGELFF. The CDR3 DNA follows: TGCGCCAGCAGTAATACCGGGACAGGGGTTACCGGGGAGCTGTTTTTT.

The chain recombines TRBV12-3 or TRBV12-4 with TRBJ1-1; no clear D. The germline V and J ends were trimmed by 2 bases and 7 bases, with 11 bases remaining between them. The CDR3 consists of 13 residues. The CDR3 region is CASSLRADYEAFF. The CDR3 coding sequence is TGTGCCAGCAGTTTAAGGGCGGACTATGAAGCTTTCTTT.

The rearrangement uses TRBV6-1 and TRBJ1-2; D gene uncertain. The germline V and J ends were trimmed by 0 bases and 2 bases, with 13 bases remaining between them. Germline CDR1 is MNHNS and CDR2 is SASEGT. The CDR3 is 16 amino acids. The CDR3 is CASSEAGREWNYGYTF. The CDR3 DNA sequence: TGTGCCAGCAGTGAAGCAGGGCGAGAGTGGAACTATGGCTACACCTTC.

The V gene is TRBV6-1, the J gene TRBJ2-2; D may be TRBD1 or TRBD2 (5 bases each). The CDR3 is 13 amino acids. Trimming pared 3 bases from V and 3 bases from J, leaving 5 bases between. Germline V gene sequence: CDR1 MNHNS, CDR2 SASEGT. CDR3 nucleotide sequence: TGTGCCAGCAGTGAGGGGGACACCGGGGAGCTGTTTTTT. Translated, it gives CASSEGDTGELFF.

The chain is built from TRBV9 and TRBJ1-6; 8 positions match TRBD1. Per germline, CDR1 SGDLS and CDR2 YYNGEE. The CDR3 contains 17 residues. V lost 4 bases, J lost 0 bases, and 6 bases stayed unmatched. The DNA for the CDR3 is TGTGCCAGCAGCACCCGACAGGGGAGCTCCTATAATTCACCCCTCCACTTT. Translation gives CASSTRQGSSYNSPLHF.

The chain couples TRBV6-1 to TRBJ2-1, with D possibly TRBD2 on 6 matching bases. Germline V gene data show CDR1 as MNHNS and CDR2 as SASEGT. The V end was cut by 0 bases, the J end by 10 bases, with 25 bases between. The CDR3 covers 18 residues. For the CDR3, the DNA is TGTGCCAGCAGTGAAGCGCTTCACCTAGCGATATATTCAGGGGAGCAGTTCTTC. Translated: CASSEALHLAIYSGEQFF.

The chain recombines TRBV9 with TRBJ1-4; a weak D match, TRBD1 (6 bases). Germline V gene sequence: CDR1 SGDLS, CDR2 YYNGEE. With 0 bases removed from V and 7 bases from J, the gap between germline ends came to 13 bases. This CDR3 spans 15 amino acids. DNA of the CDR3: TGTGCCAGCAGCGTAGGGGGCAGGGGTAGTGAAAAACTGTTTTTT. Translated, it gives CASSVGGRGSEKLFF.

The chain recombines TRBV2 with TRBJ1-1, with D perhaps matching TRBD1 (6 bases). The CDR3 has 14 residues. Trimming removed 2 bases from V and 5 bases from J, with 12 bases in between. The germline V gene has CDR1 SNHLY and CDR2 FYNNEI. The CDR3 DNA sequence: TGTGCCAGCAGTGAATGGGGGGGCCAAACTGAAGCTTTCTTT. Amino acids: CASSEWGGQTEAFF.

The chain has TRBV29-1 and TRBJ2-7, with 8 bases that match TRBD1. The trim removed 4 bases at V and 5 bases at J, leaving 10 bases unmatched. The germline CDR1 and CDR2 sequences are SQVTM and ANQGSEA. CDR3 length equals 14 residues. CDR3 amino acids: CSVAAMDRAHEQYF. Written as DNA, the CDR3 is TGCAGCGTTGCGGCTATGGACAGGGCGCACGAGCAGTACTTC.

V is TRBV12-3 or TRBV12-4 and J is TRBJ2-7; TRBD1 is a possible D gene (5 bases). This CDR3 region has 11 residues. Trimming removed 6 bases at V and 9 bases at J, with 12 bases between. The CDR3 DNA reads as TGTGCCAGCAGCCAAGGGGTCGTGCAGTACGTC. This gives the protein CASSQGVVQYV.

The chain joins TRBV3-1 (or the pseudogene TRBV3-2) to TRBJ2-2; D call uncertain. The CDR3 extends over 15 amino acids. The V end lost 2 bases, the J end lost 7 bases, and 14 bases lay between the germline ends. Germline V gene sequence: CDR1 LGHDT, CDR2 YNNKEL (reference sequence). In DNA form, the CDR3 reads TGTGCCAGCAGCCAACTACACAATGTGGGCGGGGAGCTGTTTTTT. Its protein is CASSQLHNVGGELFF.

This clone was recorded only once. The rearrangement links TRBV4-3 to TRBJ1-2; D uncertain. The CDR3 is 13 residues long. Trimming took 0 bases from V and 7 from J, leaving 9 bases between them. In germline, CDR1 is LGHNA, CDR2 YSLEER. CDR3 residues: CASSQDFGVGYTF. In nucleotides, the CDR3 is TGCGCCAGCAGCCAAGATTTCGGGGTTGGCTACACCTTC.

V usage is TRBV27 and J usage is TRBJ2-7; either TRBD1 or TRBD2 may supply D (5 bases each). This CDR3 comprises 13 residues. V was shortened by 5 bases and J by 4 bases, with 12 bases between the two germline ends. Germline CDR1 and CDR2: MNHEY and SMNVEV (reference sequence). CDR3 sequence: CASSHGTSYEQYF. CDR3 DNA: TGTGCCAGCAGTCACGGGACGTCTTACGAGCAGTACTTC.

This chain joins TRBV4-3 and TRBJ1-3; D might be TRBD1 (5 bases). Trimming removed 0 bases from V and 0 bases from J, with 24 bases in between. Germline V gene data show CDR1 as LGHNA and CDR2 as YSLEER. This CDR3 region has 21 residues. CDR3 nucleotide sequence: TGCGCCAGCAGCCAAGATGGGTACTGGGGGGGTATGACCGACTCTGGAAACACCATATATTTT. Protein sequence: CASSQDGYWGGMTDSGNTIYF.

CDR3 in DNA: TGTGCCAGCAGCTGGCTGGGCAACTACTACGAGCAGTACTTC. Translated: CASSWLGNYYEQYF. V gene TRBV7-2 combines with J gene TRBJ2-7, with D unclear. The CDR3 extends over 14 amino acids. The V end was cut by 4 bases, the J end by 3 bases, with 13 bases between. Germline-derived CDR1 and CDR2 are SGHTA and FQGNSA.

The CDR3 coding sequence is TGCGCCAGCAGTTTTCCTAATTTGACTAGCGGGGGCCCAGATACGCAGTATTTT. This translates into CASSFPNLTSGGPDTQYF. V usage is TRBV5-1 and J usage is TRBJ2-3; 12 bases fit TRBD2. Looked up from germline, CDR1 is SGHRS and CDR2 is YFSETQ. The CDR3 has 18 amino acids. V shed 5 bases and J 4 bases; nucleotides not matched to a gene: 14.

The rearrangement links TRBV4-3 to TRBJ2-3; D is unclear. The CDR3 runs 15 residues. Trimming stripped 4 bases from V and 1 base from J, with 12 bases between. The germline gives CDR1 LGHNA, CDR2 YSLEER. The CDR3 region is CASSPGGGGTDTQYF. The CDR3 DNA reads TGCGCCAGCAGCCCGGGTGGTGGGGGCACAGATACGCAGTATTTT.

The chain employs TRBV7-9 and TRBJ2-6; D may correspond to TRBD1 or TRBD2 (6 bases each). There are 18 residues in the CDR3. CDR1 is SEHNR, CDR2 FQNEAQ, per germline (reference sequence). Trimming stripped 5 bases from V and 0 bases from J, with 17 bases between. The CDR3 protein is CASSEPGGGLSGANVLTF. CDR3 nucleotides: TGTGCCAGCAGCGAGCCAGGAGGGGGGCTCTCTGGGGCCAACGTCCTGACTTTC.